A single sample is the source of the 10 T cell receptor beta chains below, sequenced in a study of shared clonotypes between healthy human individuals. The assay was immunoSEQ multiplex PCR, and TCRdb's table has in-frame clones only and misses some. This sample has fewer than 400,000 clones; around 74% occur once, and the top ten carry approximately 10%. Sequencing used memory CD4+ T cells sorted from blood. Stated subset: CD45RA-negative fraction. Receptors were obtained from a man in his thirties or forties in good health.

The rearrangement uses TRBV5-4 and TRBJ2-1; 8 bases align to TRBD2. The CDR3 sequence is 16 residues long. J lost 4 bases, V lost 1 base, and 7 bases had no gene match. The germline V gene has CDR1 SGHNT and CDR2 YYREEE (reference sequence). CDR3 in amino acids: CASSLLGLAGYNEQFF. CDR3 sequence (DNA): TGTGCCAGCAGCTTGTTAGGCCTAGCGGGTTACAATGAGCAGTTCTTC.

This clone occurred a few times. This chain uses TRBV28 with TRBJ1-1, with D possibly being TRBD1 (5 bases). The CDR3 covers 19 residues. V lost 3 bases and J 3 bases, leaving 26 bases between the germline ends. Germline CDR1 MDHEN, CDR2 SYDVKM. The CDR3 sequence is CASSFLGTLRTPKDTEAFF. CDR3 bases: TGTGCCAGCAGTTTCTTGGGGACTCTACGGACCCCAAAGGACACTGAAGCTTTCTTT.

V usage is TRBV4-1 and J usage is TRBJ2-3; the match to TRBD1 covers 8 bases. Per germline, CDR1 MGHRA and CDR2 YSYEKL. This CDR3 region has 15 residues. Germline trimming cut 4 bases from V and 3 bases from J; bases unmatched to any gene: 6. The CDR3 here is CASSLRTGKTDTQYF. The DNA of the CDR3 is TGCGCCAGCAGCCTCCGGACAGGGAAAACAGATACGCAGTATTTT.

This chain's CDR3 is CASSLAGGGELFF. CDR3 bases: TGTGCCAGCAGCTTAGCGGGGGGCGGGGAGCTGTTTTTT. The V call is TRBV7-2, the J call TRBJ2-2; TRBD2 might be the D (6 bases). Germline-derived CDR1 and CDR2 are SGHTA and FQGNSA. V lost 0 bases to trimming and J lost 7 bases, with 6 bases between them. The CDR3 runs to 13 residues.

The V and J genes are TRBV11-2 and TRBJ2-7; D is uncertain. The germline V and J ends were trimmed by 1 base and 0 bases, with 10 bases remaining between them. The CDR3 loop spans 15 amino acids. CDR1 SGHAT and CDR2 FQNNGV come from the germline V gene. The CDR3 DNA reads as TGTGCCAGCAGCTTAGGGGCCGCGACCTCCTACGAGCAGTACTTC. Protein product: CASSLGAATSYEQYF.

The chain uses TRBV5-4 and TRBJ1-3; maybe TRBD1 (5 bases). The CDR3 length is 16 residues. Trimming stripped 4 bases from V and 0 bases from J, with 14 bases between. Germline CDR1 is SGHNT and CDR2 is YYREEE (reference sequence). The DNA of the CDR3 is TGTGCCAGCAGCGGGCAGGGAACCAACTCTGGAAACACCATATATTTT. Translation gives CASSGQGTNSGNTIYF.

This clone has ten or more counts. The rearrangement joins TRBV5-1 to TRBJ2-7; D is possibly TRBD2 (5 bases). The ends were cut back, 6 bases at V and 7 bases at J, with 17 bases in the middle. The V gene's germline CDR1 is SGHRS and CDR2 YFSETQ. CDR3 length equals 13 residues. For the CDR3, the DNA is TGCGCCAGCACCGAGACCGGGAACCCGGAGCAGTACTTC. It encodes CASTETGNPEQYF.

The chain has TRBV10-1 and TRBJ2-1; D is undetermined. The CDR3 is 16 amino acids. Germline V gene lookup returns CDR1 WNHNN and CDR2 SYGVQD (reference sequence). The ends were cut back, 2 bases at V and 4 bases at J, with 15 bases in the middle. CDR3 DNA sequence: TGCGCCAGCAGTGAGATCGGAGCGCCTTCGTACAATGAGCAGTTCTTC. Translated, it gives CASSEIGAPSYNEQFF.

The V call is TRBV5-4, the J call TRBJ2-7; tentative D call: TRBD1 (6 bases). The V end was cut by 4 bases, the J end by 3 bases, with 8 bases between. This CDR3 is 12 amino acids long. CDR1 is SGHNT, CDR2 YYREEE, per germline (reference sequence). The CDR3 protein is CASSPRGYEQYF. Written as DNA, the CDR3 is TGTGCCAGCAGCCCCAGGGGCTACGAGCAGTACTTC.

The V and J genes are TRBV2 and TRBJ2-1, with 11 bases lining up with TRBD2. The CDR3 extends over 14 amino acids. The V gene's germline CDR1 is SNHLY and CDR2 FYNNEI. The V and J ends lost 7 bases and 8 bases, in that order; junction bases with no gene match: 7. As DNA, the CDR3 is TGTGCCAGCATGGACCTAGCGGGAGGCTATGAGCAGTTCTTC. Translation: CASMDLAGGYEQFF.